These T cell receptor beta chains were read from a single sample in a study of blood T cell repertoires in COVID-19. Using immunoSEQ multiplex PCR, the repertoire was profiled, and TCRdb retains in-frame clones only, with some absent. The sample holds 50,000 to 60,000 clones, around 89% seen once. Sample: peripheral blood. The receptors here all came from a man aged 55 to 70 with acute or convalescent COVID-19. Both conserved end residues are part of each CDR3. A D gene is named only where the DNA matches it firmly. Part of the rows lack a size; the others show once, few, many or a class for expanded clones.

CDR3 DNA: TGCAGTGCCCAGGACAGTTTTGAAGCTTTCTTT; CDR3 protein: CSAQDSFEAFF; V gene: TRBV20-1; D gene: NA; J gene: TRBJ1-1; clone size: NA
CDR3 DNA: TGTGCCAGTAGCCGTGACGGGGACAGCTACTTCCTGGCAGATACGCAGTATTTT; CDR3 protein: CASSRDGDSYFLADTQYF; V gene: TRBV19; D gene: TRBD1; J gene: TRBJ2-3; clone size: NA
CDR3 DNA: TGTGCCAGCAGTGAAGCAGGGGAGGTTGAAAAACTGTTTTTT; CDR3 protein: CASSEAGEVEKLFF; V gene: TRBV6-1; D gene: NA; J gene: TRBJ1-4; clone size: NA
CDR3 DNA: TGTGCCAGCAGCTTAAAGGGGGCTGGAAACACCATATATTTT; CDR3 protein: CASSLKGAGNTIYF; V gene: TRBV11-2; D gene: NA; J gene: TRBJ1-3; clone size: NA
CDR3 DNA: TGCGCCAGCAGAAGGTCAACGGCGGGGTCCCAAGAGACCCAGTACTTC; CDR3 protein: CASRRSTAGSQETQYF; V gene: TRBV5-1; D gene: NA; J gene: TRBJ2-5; clone size: NA
CDR3 DNA: TGTGCCATCAGAGCCCCAGCGGGGGGACCAGATACGCAGTATTTT; CDR3 protein: CAIRAPAGGPDTQYF; V gene: TRBV10-3; D gene: TRBD2; J gene: TRBJ2-3; clone size: NA
CDR3 DNA: TGCGCCAGTCGCCGATCAGGACAGGGCTCCGGCGAGCAGTACTTC; CDR3 protein: CASRRSGQGSGEQYF; V gene: TRBV5-1; D gene: TRBD1; J gene: TRBJ2-7; clone size: few
CDR3 DNA: TGTGCCACCAGCAGTACCTTCGCCGGGACAGGGGGGAATGAGCAGTTCTTC; CDR3 protein: CATSSTFAGTGGNEQFF; V gene: TRBV15; D gene: TRBD1; J gene: TRBJ2-1; clone size: NA
CDR3 DNA: TGTGCCAGCAGGGATACAGGGGGCCTACTCGGCTACACCTTC; CDR3 protein: CASRDTGGLLGYTF; V gene: TRBV11-2; D gene: TRBD1; J gene: TRBJ1-2; clone size: NA
CDR3 DNA: TGCGCCAGCAGCTTAACAGTCTCTGGAAACACCATATATTTT; CDR3 protein: CASSLTVSGNTIYF; V gene: TRBV5-1; D gene: NA; J gene: TRBJ1-3; clone size: NA
CDR3 DNA: TGCGCCAGCAGCCCGGAGGGACAGGGCATATCCCTCTTC; CDR3 protein: CASSPEGQGISLF; V gene: TRBV5-1; D gene: TRBD1; J gene: TRBJ2-7; clone size: few
CDR3 DNA: TGCGCCAGCAGCCAGGGGATTACAATTATGAACACTGAAGCTTTCTTT; CDR3 protein: CASSQGITIMNTEAFF; V gene: TRBV10-2; D gene: NA; J gene: TRBJ1-1; clone size: NA
CDR3 DNA: TGTGCCAGCAGCCCAGACAGGGCTCGGGGCTACACCTTC; CDR3 protein: CASSPDRARGYTF; V gene: TRBV7-9; D gene: TRBD1; J gene: TRBJ1-2; clone size: NA
CDR3 DNA: TGTGCCAGTAGTGACAGGGGTGGTGAAAAACTGTTTTTT; CDR3 protein: CASSDRGGEKLFF; V gene: TRBV19; D gene: TRBD1; J gene: TRBJ1-4; clone size: few
CDR3 DNA: TGTGCCTGGGCCACAGGGTCCGGAAACACCATATATTTT; CDR3 protein: CAWATGSGNTIYF; V gene: TRBV7-9; D gene: NA; J gene: TRBJ1-3; clone size: NA
CDR3 DNA: TGTGCCAGCAGTTCCGTTGCGGGGACTGAAGCTTTCTTT; CDR3 protein: CASSSVAGTEAFF; V gene: TRBV7-2; D gene: NA; J gene: TRBJ1-1; clone size: NA
CDR3 DNA: TGTGCCAGCAGCTTTCGCCTACTCCAAGAGACCCAGTACTTC; CDR3 protein: CASSFRLLQETQYF; V gene: TRBV7-8; D gene: NA; J gene: TRBJ2-5; clone size: NA
CDR3 DNA: TGTGCCAGCAGCCGAAGACAGGGGGCAAGGAACACTGAAGCTTTCTTT; CDR3 protein: CASSRRQGARNTEAFF; V gene: TRBV3-1/TRBV3-2; D gene: TRBD1; J gene: TRBJ1-1; clone size: NA
CDR3 DNA: TGCGCCAGCAGTCGGGGACAGGAATATGGCTACACCTTC; CDR3 protein: CASSRGQEYGYTF; V gene: TRBV10-2; D gene: TRBD1; J gene: TRBJ1-2; clone size: NA
CDR3 DNA: TGTGCCAGCAGCTTGGACAGGGGCGCCTACGGAGAGACCCAGTACTTC; CDR3 protein: CASSLDRGAYGETQYF; V gene: TRBV5-4; D gene: TRBD1; J gene: TRBJ2-5; clone size: NA
CDR3 DNA: TGTGCCAGCAACCGGGACAGATGGCATGAGCAGTTCTTC; CDR3 protein: CASNRDRWHEQFF; V gene: TRBV2; D gene: TRBD1; J gene: TRBJ2-1; clone size: once
CDR3 DNA: TGTGCCAGCAGGTATAGAGCCTGGACTGAAGCTTTCTTT; CDR3 protein: CASRYRAWTEAFF; V gene: TRBV5-6; D gene: NA; J gene: TRBJ1-1; clone size: NA
CDR3 DNA: TGTGCCACTCAAGCGGGGGGGGGAGAGACCCAGTACTTC; CDR3 protein: CATQAGGGETQYF; V gene: TRBV27; D gene: TRBD2; J gene: TRBJ2-5; clone size: NA
CDR3 DNA: TGCGCCAGCAGCCCGGCACAGGGTCGTTGGAATGAGCAGTTCTTC; CDR3 protein: CASSPAQGRWNEQFF; V gene: TRBV5-1; D gene: NA; J gene: TRBJ2-1; clone size: once
CDR3 DNA: TGTGCCTGGAGTAGGGGTTTTAACTATGGCTACACCTTC; CDR3 protein: CAWSRGFNYGYTF; V gene: TRBV30; D gene: NA; J gene: TRBJ1-2; clone size: NA
CDR3 DNA: TGTGCCAGCAGCCGGGTGGGACTTTCGGACGAGCAGTACTTC; CDR3 protein: CASSRVGLSDEQYF; V gene: TRBV7-2; D gene: NA; J gene: TRBJ2-7; clone size: few
CDR3 DNA: TGCAGCGTCGTCGGACAGGGATTGAACACTGAAGCTTTCTTT; CDR3 protein: CSVVGQGLNTEAFF; V gene: TRBV29-1; D gene: TRBD1; J gene: TRBJ1-1; clone size: once
CDR3 DNA: TGTGCCAGCAGCTTAGGGTCCGGGATCTCAGCCAAAAACATTCAGTACTTC; CDR3 protein: CASSLGSGISAKNIQYF; V gene: TRBV11-2; D gene: NA; J gene: TRBJ2-4; clone size: NA
CDR3 DNA: TGCGCCAGCAGCTTGGAGCCAGGGCCGCATGGCTACACCTTC; CDR3 protein: CASSLEPGPHGYTF; V gene: TRBV5-1; D gene: NA; J gene: TRBJ1-2; clone size: NA
CDR3 DNA: TGTGCCAGTAGTATATCACAGGGGACCCATCAGCCCCAGCATTTT; CDR3 protein: CASSISQGTHQPQHF; V gene: TRBV19; D gene: TRBD1; J gene: TRBJ1-5; clone size: NA
CDR3 DNA: TGTGCCAGCAGCTTAGTTCTTTACAGCGGGGGGGCCGGGGACGAGCAGTACTTC; CDR3 protein: CASSLVLYSGGAGDEQYF; V gene: TRBV11-2; D gene: TRBD2; J gene: TRBJ2-7; clone size: NA
CDR3 DNA: TGTGCCAGCAGCCAACAAATGTACAATGAGCAGTTCTTC; CDR3 protein: CASSQQMYNEQFF; V gene: TRBV4-2; D gene: NA; J gene: TRBJ2-1; clone size: few
CDR3 DNA: TGTGCCAGCAGCCAGTGGGACAGGTCTACGGATACGCAGTATTTT; CDR3 protein: CASSQWDRSTDTQYF; V gene: TRBV14; D gene: TRBD1; J gene: TRBJ2-3; clone size: NA
CDR3 DNA: TGTGCCAGCAGCCCTAGTCGGCAGGGCTTCCCGAATCAGCCCCAGCATTTT; CDR3 protein: CASSPSRQGFPNQPQHF; V gene: TRBV6-2/TRBV6-3; D gene: NA; J gene: TRBJ1-5; clone size: NA
CDR3 DNA: TGCGCCAGCAGCCAAGTTCGCGGGGGGGCCTACGAGCAGTACTTC; CDR3 protein: CASSQVRGGAYEQYF; V gene: TRBV4-1; D gene: TRBD2; J gene: TRBJ2-7; clone size: NA
CDR3 DNA: TGCGCCAGCAGCGTGGACAGGGAGGAAGCTTTCTTT; CDR3 protein: CASSVDREEAFF; V gene: TRBV5-1; D gene: TRBD1; J gene: TRBJ1-1; clone size: NA
CDR3 DNA: TGTGCCAGCAGCGCTAGCGGGGGGATCACCGGGGAGCTGTTTTTT; CDR3 protein: CASSASGGITGELFF; V gene: TRBV7-9; D gene: TRBD2; J gene: TRBJ2-2; clone size: NA
CDR3 DNA: TGTGCCAGCAGTCGGACACAGGGCGTAGGGGCTGAAGCTTTCTTT; CDR3 protein: CASSRTQGVGAEAFF; V gene: TRBV6-5; D gene: NA; J gene: TRBJ1-1; clone size: NA
CDR3 DNA: TGTGCCAGTAGAGGGCAGGGAGGTTCGCAGTACTTC; CDR3 protein: CASRGQGGSQYF; V gene: TRBV19; D gene: NA; J gene: TRBJ2-7; clone size: NA
CDR3 DNA: TGTGCCAGCAATACCGCGGAGCAGCCCCAGCATTTT; CDR3 protein: CASNTAEQPQHF; V gene: TRBV12-3/TRBV12-4; D gene: NA; J gene: TRBJ1-5; clone size: NA
CDR3 DNA: TGCGCCAGCAGCTCTGGTGACAGGGCCATAGGCTACGAGCAGTACTTC; CDR3 protein: CASSSGDRAIGYEQYF; V gene: TRBV5-1; D gene: TRBD1; J gene: TRBJ2-7; clone size: NA
CDR3 DNA: TGTGCCAGCAGTTTTTTGGAGGGTAATTCACCCCTCCACTTT; CDR3 protein: CASSFLEGNSPLHF; V gene: TRBV6-5; D gene: NA; J gene: TRBJ1-6; clone size: NA
CDR3 DNA: TGTGCCAGCAGCTTTTACAGGGGAGGCACCGGGGAGCTGTTTTTT; CDR3 protein: CASSFYRGGTGELFF; V gene: TRBV7-2; D gene: NA; J gene: TRBJ2-2; clone size: NA
CDR3 DNA: TGCGCCAGCAGCTCCGAGTTAGGACAGGCAGAGACCCAGTACTTC; CDR3 protein: CASSSELGQAETQYF; V gene: TRBV5-1; D gene: TRBD1; J gene: TRBJ2-5; clone size: NA
CDR3 DNA: TGTGCCAGTAGTTCCGGGACAGGGAGGGTCTTGGCCGGGGAGCTGTTTTTT; CDR3 protein: CASSSGTGRVLAGELFF; V gene: TRBV19; D gene: TRBD1; J gene: TRBJ2-2; clone size: many
CDR3 DNA: TGCGCCAGCAGCCTAGGCTCAAGTACTAGCACAGATACGCAGTATTTT; CDR3 protein: CASSLGSSTSTDTQYF; V gene: TRBV5-1; D gene: NA; J gene: TRBJ2-3; clone size: once
CDR3 DNA: TGTGCCAGCAGCGTAAGGGCAGGGGCCGGCACAGATACGCAGTATTTT; CDR3 protein: CASSVRAGAGTDTQYF; V gene: TRBV9; D gene: NA; J gene: TRBJ2-3; clone size: NA
CDR3 DNA: TGTGCCAGCAGTGAAGCGTATAGCAATCAGCCCCAGCATTTT; CDR3 protein: CASSEAYSNQPQHF; V gene: TRBV6-1; D gene: NA; J gene: TRBJ1-5; clone size: few